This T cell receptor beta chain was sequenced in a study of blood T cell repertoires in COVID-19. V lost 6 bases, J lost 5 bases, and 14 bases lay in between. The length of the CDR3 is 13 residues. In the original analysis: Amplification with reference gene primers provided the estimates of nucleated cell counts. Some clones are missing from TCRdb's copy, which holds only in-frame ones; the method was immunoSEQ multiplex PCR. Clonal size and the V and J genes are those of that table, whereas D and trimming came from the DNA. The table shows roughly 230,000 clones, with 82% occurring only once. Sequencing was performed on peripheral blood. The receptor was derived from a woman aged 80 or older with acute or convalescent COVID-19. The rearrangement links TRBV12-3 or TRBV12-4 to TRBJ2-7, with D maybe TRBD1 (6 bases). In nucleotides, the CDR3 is TGTGCCAGCAGCCTAGGGGGTTCCCACGAGCAGTACTTC. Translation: CASSLGGSHEQYF.